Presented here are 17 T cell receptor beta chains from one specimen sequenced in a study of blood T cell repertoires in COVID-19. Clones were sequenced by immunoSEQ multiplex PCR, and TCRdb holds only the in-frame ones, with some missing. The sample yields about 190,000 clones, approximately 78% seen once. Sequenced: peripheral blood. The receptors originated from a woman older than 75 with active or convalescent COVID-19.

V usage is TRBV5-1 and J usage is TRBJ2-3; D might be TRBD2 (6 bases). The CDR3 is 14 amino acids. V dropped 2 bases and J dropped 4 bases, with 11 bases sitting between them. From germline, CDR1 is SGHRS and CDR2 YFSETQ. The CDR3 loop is CASSFLEGPDTQYF. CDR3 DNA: TGCGCCAGCAGCTTTTTGGAGGGTCCAGATACGCAGTATTTT. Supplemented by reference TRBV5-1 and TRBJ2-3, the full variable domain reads KAGVTQTPRYLIKTRGQQVTLSCSPISGHRSVSWYQQTPGQGLQFLFEYFSETQRNKGNFPGRFSGRQFSNSRSEMNVSTLELGDSALYLCASSFLEGPDTQYFGPGTRLTVL.

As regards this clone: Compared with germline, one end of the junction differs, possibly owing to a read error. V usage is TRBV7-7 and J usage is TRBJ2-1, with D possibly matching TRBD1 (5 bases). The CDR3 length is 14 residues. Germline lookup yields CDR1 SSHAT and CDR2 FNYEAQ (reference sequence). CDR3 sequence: CASSPDPGTGEQFF. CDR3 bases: TGTGCTAGCAGCCCCGACCCTGGTACAGGTGAGCAGTTCTTC.

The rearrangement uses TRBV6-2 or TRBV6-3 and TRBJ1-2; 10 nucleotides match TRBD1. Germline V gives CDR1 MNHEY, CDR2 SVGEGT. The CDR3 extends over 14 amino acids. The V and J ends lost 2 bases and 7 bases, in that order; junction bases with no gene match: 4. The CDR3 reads CASSYPTGGGGYTF. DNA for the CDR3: TGTGCCAGCAGTTACCCGACAGGGGGCGGTGGCTACACCTTC.

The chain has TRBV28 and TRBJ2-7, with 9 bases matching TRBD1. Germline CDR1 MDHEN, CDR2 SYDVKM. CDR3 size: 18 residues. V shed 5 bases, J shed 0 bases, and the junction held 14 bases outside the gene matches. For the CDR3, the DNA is TGTGCCAGCAGTGTCACAAGGCCGGGACAGGGTTACTCCTACGAGCAGTACTTC. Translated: CASSVTRPGQGYSYEQYF.

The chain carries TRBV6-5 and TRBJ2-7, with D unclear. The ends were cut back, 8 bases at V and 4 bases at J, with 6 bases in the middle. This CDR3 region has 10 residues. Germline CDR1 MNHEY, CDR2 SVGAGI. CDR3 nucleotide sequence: TGTGCCAGCGCCAGATACGAGCAGTACTTC. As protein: CASARYEQYF.

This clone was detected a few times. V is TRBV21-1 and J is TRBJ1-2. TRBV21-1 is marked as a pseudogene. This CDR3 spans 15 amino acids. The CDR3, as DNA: TGTGCCAGCAGCAAAGAGAAAAGCCATCTGGTGGGCTACACCTTC. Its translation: CASSKEKSHLVGYTF.

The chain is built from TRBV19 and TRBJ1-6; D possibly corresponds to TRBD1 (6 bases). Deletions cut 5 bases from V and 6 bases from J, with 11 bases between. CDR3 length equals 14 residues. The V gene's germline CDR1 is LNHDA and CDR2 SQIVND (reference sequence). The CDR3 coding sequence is TGTGCCAGTAGTCCAGGACAGATTAATTCACCCCTCCACTTT. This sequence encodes CASSPGQINSPLHF.

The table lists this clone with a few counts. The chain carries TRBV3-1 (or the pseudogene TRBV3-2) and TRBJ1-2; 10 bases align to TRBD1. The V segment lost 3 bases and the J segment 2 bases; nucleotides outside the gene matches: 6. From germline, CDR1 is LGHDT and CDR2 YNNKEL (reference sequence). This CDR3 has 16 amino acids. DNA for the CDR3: TGTGCCAGCAGCCAGGCAGCGACAGGGGGCAACTATGGCTACACCTTC. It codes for CASSQAATGGNYGYTF.

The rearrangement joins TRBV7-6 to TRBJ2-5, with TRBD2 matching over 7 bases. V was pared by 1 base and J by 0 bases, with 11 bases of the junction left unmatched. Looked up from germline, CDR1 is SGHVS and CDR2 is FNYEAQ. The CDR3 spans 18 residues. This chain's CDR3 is CASSLVLAGIPNQETQYF. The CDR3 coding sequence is TGTGCCAGCAGCTTAGTATTAGCGGGTATACCAAACCAAGAGACCCAGTACTTC. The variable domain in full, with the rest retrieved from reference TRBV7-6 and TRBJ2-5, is GAGVSQSPRYKVTKRGQDVALRCDPISGHVSLYWYRQALGQGPEFLTYFNYEAQQDKSGLPNDRFSAERPEGSISTLTIQRTEQRDSAMYRCASSLVLAGIPNQETQYFGPGTRLLVL.

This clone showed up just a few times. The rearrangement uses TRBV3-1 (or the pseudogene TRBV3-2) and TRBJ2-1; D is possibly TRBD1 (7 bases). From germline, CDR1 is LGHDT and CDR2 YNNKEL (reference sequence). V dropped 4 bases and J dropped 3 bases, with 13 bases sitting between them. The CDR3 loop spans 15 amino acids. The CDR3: CASSPQGGYYNEQFF. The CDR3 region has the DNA TGTGCCAGCAGCCCCCAGGGGGGATACTACAATGAGCAGTTCTTC.

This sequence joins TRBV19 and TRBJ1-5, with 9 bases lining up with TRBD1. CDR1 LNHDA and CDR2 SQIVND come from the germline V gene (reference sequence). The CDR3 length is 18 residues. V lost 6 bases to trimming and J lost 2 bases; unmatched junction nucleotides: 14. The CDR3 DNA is TGTGCCAGTAGCCCGGGACAGGGAATTCTTTATGGCAATCAGCCCCAGCATTTT. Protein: CASSPGQGILYGNQPQHF.

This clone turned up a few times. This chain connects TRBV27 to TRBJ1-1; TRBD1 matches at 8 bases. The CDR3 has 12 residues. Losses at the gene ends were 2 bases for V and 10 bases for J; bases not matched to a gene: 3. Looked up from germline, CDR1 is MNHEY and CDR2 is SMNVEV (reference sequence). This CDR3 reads CASSLPTGGAFF. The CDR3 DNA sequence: TGTGCCAGCAGTTTACCAACAGGGGGAGCTTTCTTT.

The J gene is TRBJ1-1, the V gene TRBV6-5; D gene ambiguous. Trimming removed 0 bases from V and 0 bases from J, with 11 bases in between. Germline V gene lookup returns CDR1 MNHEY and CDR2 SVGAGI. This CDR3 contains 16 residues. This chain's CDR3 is CASSYSIYSVNTEAFF. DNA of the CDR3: TGTGCCAGCAGTTACTCGATTTATTCGGTGAACACTGAAGCTTTCTTT.

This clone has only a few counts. In DNA, the CDR3 is TGTGCCAGCAGCTTAGTTCGACTAGGCTCCTACGAGCAGTACTTC. It is translated as CASSLVRLGSYEQYF. The chain employs TRBV7-2 and TRBJ2-7; D might be TRBD2 (6 bases). This CDR3 region has 15 residues. The V end lost 1 base, the J end lost 0 bases, and 10 bases lay between the germline ends. Germline CDR1 reads SGHTA; CDR2 reads FQGNSA. Full variable domain (rest looked up from reference TRBV7-2 and TRBJ2-7): GAGVSQSPSNKVTEKGKDVELRCDPISGHTALYWYRQSLGQGLEFLIYFQGNSAPDKSGLPSDRFSAERTGGSVSTLTIQRTQQEDSAVYLCASSLVRLGSYEQYFGPGTRLTVT.

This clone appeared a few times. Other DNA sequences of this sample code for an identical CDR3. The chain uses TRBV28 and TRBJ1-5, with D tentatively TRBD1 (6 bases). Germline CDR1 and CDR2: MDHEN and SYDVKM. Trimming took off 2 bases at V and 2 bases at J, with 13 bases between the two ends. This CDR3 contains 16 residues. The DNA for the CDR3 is TGTGCCAGCAGTTTACCCGTGCCAGGGGGCAATCAGCCCCAGCATTTT. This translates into CASSLPVPGGNQPQHF.

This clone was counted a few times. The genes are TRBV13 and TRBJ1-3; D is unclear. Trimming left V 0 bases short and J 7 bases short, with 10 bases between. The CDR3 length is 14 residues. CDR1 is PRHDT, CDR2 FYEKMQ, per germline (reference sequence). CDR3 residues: CASSLGPGGNTIYF. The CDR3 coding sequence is TGTGCCAGCAGCTTAGGCCCTGGCGGTAACACCATATATTTT. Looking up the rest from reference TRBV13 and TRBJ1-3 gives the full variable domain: AAGVIQSPRHLIKEKRETATLKCYPIPRHDTVYWYQQGPGQDPQFLISFYEKMQSDKGSIPDRFSAQQFSDYHSELNMSSLELGDSALYFCASSLGPGGNTIYFGEGSWLTVV.

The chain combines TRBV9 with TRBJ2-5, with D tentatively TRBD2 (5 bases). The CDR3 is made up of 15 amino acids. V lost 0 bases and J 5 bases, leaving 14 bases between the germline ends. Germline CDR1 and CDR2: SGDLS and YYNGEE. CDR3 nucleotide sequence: TGTGCCAGCAGCGTAGCTGGGTCGTCGGGGGAGACCCAGTACTTC. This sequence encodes CASSVAGSSGETQYF.